These 15 T cell receptor beta chains came from one sample sequenced in a study of cytomegalovirus exposure and HLA in healthy donors. The table came from immunoSEQ multiplex PCR; TCRdb's copy has only in-frame clones and leaves some out. The profile shows approximately 160,000 clones, 96% of them singletons. The sequencing sample was made of PBMCs. These receptors were collected from a woman in her late teens or twenties in good health and CMV-seronegative.

This chain joins TRBV30 and TRBJ1-5, with D possibly TRBD1 on 6 matching bases. Germline V lookup: CDR1 GTSNPN, CDR2 SVGIG (reference sequence). V was shortened by 4 bases and J by 0 bases, with 19 bases between the two germline ends. This CDR3 has 17 residues. Here the CDR3 DNA reads TGTGCCTGGAACCCCGGCAGGGGCGATTATAGCAATCAGCCCCAGCATTTT. Its translation: CAWNPGRGDYSNQPQHF.

The chain recombines TRBV11-3 with TRBJ2-4; weak D call: TRBD1 (8 bases). The CDR3 loop spans 15 amino acids. Germline V gene lookup returns CDR1 SGHNT and CDR2 YENEEA. Trimming stripped 5 bases from V and 11 bases from J, with 22 bases between. Here the CDR3 reads CASSRSTGGGPFQYF. For the CDR3, the DNA is TGTGCCAGCAGCCGAAGTACAGGGGGGGGCCCGTTTCAGTACTTC.

The chain links TRBV18 to TRBJ2-4; TRBD1 matches 12 bases. The CDR3 totals 16 residues. From germline, CDR1 is KGHSH and CDR2 LQKENI. The junction had 6 bases not matched to a gene; V was cut back by 3 bases and J by 6 bases. CDR3 in DNA: TGTGCCAGCTCACCCGGGACAGGGGGCGCGGGAAACATTCAGTACTTC. It codes for CASSPGTGGAGNIQYF.

The chain is built from TRBV10-2 and TRBJ1-3; D is perhaps TRBD1 (5 bases). This CDR3 contains 15 residues. CDR1 is WSHSY and CDR2 is SAAADI in the germline V gene. Deletions cut 1 base from V and 2 bases from J, with 9 bases between. The CDR3 loop is CASSEWGEPGNTIYF. The CDR3 DNA is TGCGCCAGCAGTGAGTGGGGGGAACCTGGAAACACCATATATTTT.

The genes are TRBV10-3 and TRBJ1-4, with 7 positions matching TRBD1. CDR3 length: 15 amino acids. V was pared by 2 bases and J by 3 bases, with 3 bases of the junction left unmatched. The germline V gene encodes CDR1 ENHRY and CDR2 SYGVKD. The CDR3 loop reads CAISEQTGPNEKLFF. The DNA for the CDR3 is TGTGCCATCAGTGAGCAGACAGGGCCTAATGAAAAACTGTTTTTT.

The rearrangement uses TRBV7-9 and TRBJ2-3, with a tentative D call TRBD2 (6 bases). CDR1 and CDR2 (germline): SEHNR, FQNEAQ (reference sequence). V was trimmed by 7 bases and J by 6 bases, leaving 17 bases between them. The CDR3 totals 14 residues. The chain's CDR3 is CASNGLSHGDTQYF. CDR3 in DNA: TGTGCCAGCAACGGACTATCCCATGGGGATACGCAGTATTTT.

This rearrangement joins TRBV30 to TRBJ1-4; D is possibly TRBD1 (6 bases). Deletions cut 3 bases from V and 10 bases from J, with 21 bases between. The germline CDR1 and CDR2 sequences are GTSNPN and SVGIG (reference sequence). The CDR3 runs 15 residues. CDR3 in DNA: TGTGCCTGGAGCAGAGACAAGGGGGTATTTGGAAAACTGTTTTTT. Its protein product is CAWSRDKGVFGKLFF.

The chain joins TRBV6-6 to TRBJ1-2; TRBD1 is a possible D gene (5 bases). This CDR3 spans 13 amino acids. Per germline, CDR1 MNHNY and CDR2 SVGAGI (reference sequence). Trimming left V 5 bases short and J 4 bases short, with 11 bases between. The CDR3, as DNA: TGTGCCAGCAGTGGTACAGGACCCTATGGCTACACCTTC. Translating it yields CASSGTGPYGYTF.

This chain links TRBV7-2 with TRBJ2-6; TRBD1 matches 9 bases. Germline CDR1 and CDR2: SGHTA and FQGNSA. The CDR3 loop spans 17 amino acids. Trimming cost V 5 bases and J 0 bases; bases outside gene matches: 5. The CDR3 protein is CASSNGQGRSGANVLTF. The CDR3 DNA reads TGTGCCAGCAGCAATGGACAGGGGCGCTCTGGGGCCAACGTCCTGACTTTC. Using reference TRBV7-2 and TRBJ2-6 for the parts outside the CDR3, the full variable domain is GAGVSQSPSNKVTEKGKDVELRCDPISGHTALYWYRQSLGQGLEFLIYFQGNSAPDKSGLPSDRFSAERTGGSVSTLTIQRTQQEDSAVYLCASSNGQGRSGANVLTFGAGSRLTVL.

The rearrangement uses TRBV9 and TRBJ2-2; 9 nucleotides align to TRBD1. Unmatched junction bases numbered 4, after V lost 4 bases and J lost 6 bases. The germline V gene encodes CDR1 SGDLS and CDR2 YYNGEE. CDR3 length equals 14 residues. CDR3 in amino acids: CASSMTGGAGELFF. In DNA form, the CDR3 reads TGTGCCAGCAGCATGACAGGGGGGGCCGGGGAGCTGTTTTTT.

The rearrangement uses TRBV21-1 and TRBJ2-5; TRBD1 reflects the table's D call only, with no check against the DNA. TRBV21-1 is a known pseudogene. CDR3 length: 16 residues. As DNA, the CDR3 is TGTGCCAGCAGCATCGACGGGACAAGACTTAAAGAGACCCAGTACTTC. As protein: CASSIDGTRLKETQYF.

Concerning this clone itself: The same CDR3 can be traced to other DNA sequences in this sample. The J gene is TRBJ2-7, the V gene TRBV7-9; 11 bases are shared with TRBD1. Germline-derived CDR1 and CDR2 are SEHNR and FQNEAQ (reference sequence). Trimming took 5 bases from V and 3 from J; bases not matched to a gene: 6. The CDR3 length is 15 residues. CDR3 loop: CASSPRDRGVYEQYF. The CDR3 DNA reads as TGTGCCAGCAGCCCCCGGGACAGGGGGGTCTACGAGCAGTACTTC.

The chain joins TRBV5-1 to TRBJ1-1, with a weak D call TRBD1 (5 bases). Germline V gives CDR1 SGHRS, CDR2 YFSETQ. The length of the CDR3 is 14 residues. V lost 4 bases and J lost 4, with 14 bases in between. CDR3 nucleotides: TGCGCCAGCAGCGAGCTAACAGGCTTCACTGAAGCTTTCTTT. Protein product: CASSELTGFTEAFF.

A single count supports this clone. This sequence joins TRBV6-5 and TRBJ2-3, with 8 bases lining up with TRBD2. Germline V gives CDR1 MNHEY, CDR2 SVGAGI. The CDR3 sequence is 13 residues long. V trimming: 8 bases; J trimming: 1 base; junction bases outside the gene matches: 2. CDR3 in amino acids: CASSRGGTDTQYF. CDR3 nucleotides: TGTGCCAGCTCGCGGGGGGGCACAGATACGCAGTATTTT.

This clone showed up just once. The chain has TRBV30 and TRBJ1-1, with 7 bases aligning to TRBD1. Germline trimming cut 0 bases from V and 11 bases from J; bases unmatched to any gene: 12. CDR3 size: 14 residues. Germline CDR1 and CDR2: GTSNPN and SVGIG (reference sequence). CDR3: CAWSVKGADLCAFF. In DNA form, the CDR3 reads TGTGCCTGGAGTGTGAAGGGGGCAGACTTGTGCGCTTTCTTT.